This T cell receptor beta chain derives from a study of blood T cells in healthy people across ages. The CDR3 length is 16 residues. Germline loops: CDR1 MNHEY, CDR2 SVGAGI. Study conclusions and caveats: Roughly linear age-related decline in beta diversity appeared, significant by age 40. Donor CMV infection status was unknown, possibly confounding age-related changes in expanded clonotypes.

On this clonotype: Its target is unknown. A much larger clone differs by one base, so this may be a read error.

Then a second PCR, running about 6 to 11 cycles, was carried out with a sample-barcoded 5' primer and a J-beta primer mix. All cDNA molecules were each tagged by a template-switch adaptor with 12 random nucleotides. TCRdb re-derived calls from the 5' RACE reads in MiXCR, one entry per CDR3 protein. The repertoire holds approximately 810,000 distinct CDR3 sequences, with approximately 35% as singletons. Sample: blood. This receptor was obtained from a man aged 18 to 30 in good health. The gene calls are TRBV6-5 and TRBJ2-4; D perhaps matches TRBD1 (6 bases). The CDR3 loop is CAGSKGPRGAKNIQYF. For the CDR3, the DNA is TGTGCCGGCAGTAAGGGACCGAGGGGGGCCAAAAACATTCAGTACTTC.